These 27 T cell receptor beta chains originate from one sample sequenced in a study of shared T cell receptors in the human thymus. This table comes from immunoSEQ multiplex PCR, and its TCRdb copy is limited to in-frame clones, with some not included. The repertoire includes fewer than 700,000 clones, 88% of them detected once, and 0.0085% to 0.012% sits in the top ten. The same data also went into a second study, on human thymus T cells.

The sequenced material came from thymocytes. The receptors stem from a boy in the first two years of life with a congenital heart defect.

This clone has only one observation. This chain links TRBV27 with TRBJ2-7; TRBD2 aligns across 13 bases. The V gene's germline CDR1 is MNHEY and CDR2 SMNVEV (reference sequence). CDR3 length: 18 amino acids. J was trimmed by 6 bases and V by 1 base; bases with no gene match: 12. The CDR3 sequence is CASSLLGTSGTQGGEQYF. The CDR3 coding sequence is TGTGCCAGCAGTTTATTAGGGACTAGCGGGACCCAGGGGGGCGAGCAGTACTTC.

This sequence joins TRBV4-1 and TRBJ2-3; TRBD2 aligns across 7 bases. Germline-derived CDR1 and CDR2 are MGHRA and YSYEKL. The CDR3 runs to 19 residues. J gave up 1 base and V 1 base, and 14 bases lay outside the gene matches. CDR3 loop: CASSQAASGPRVRTDTQYF. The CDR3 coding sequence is TGCGCCAGCAGCCAAGCAGCTAGCGGTCCTAGGGTGCGCACAGATACGCAGTATTTT.

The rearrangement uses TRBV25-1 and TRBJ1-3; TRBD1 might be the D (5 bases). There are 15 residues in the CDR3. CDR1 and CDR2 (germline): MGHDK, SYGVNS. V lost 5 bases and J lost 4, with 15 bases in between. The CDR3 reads CASSPNMGGGNTIYF. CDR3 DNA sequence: TGTGCCAGCAGTCCGAACATGGGGGGGGGAAACACCATATATTTT.

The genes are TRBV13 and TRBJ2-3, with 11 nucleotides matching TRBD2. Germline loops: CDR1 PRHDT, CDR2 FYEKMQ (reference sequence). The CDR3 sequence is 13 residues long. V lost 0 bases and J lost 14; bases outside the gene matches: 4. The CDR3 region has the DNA TGTGCCAGCAGCTTAGGGCTAGCGGGAGGCAGGTATTTT. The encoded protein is CASSLGLAGGRYF.

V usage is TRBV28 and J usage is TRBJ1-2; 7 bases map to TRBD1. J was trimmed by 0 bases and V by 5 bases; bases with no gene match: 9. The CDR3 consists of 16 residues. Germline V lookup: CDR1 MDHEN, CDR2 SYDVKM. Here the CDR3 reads CASSLPGTEANYGYTF. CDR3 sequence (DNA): TGTGCCAGCAGTCTCCCTGGGACAGAAGCTAACTATGGCTACACCTTC.

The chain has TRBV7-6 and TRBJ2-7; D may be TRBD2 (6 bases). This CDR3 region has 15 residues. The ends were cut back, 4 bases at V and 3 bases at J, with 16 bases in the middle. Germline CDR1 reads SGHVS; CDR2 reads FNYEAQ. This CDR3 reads CASSSRETSYYEQYF. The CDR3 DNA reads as TGTGCCAGCAGCTCCAGGGAGACTAGTTACTACGAGCAGTACTTC.

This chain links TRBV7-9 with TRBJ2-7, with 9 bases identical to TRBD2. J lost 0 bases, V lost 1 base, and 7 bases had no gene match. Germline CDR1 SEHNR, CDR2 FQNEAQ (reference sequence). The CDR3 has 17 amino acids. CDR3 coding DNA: TGTGCCAGCAGCTTAGTGGGGCTAGCGGGAAGCTCCTACGAGCAGTACTTC. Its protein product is CASSLVGLAGSSYEQYF.

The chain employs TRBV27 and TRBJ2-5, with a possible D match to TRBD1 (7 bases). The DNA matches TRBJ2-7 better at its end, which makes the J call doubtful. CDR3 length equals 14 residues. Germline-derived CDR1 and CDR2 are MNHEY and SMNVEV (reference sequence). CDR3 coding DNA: TGTGCCAGCAAACTGAACAGGGGAGGCTACGAGCAGTACTTC. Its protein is CASKLNRGGYEQYF.

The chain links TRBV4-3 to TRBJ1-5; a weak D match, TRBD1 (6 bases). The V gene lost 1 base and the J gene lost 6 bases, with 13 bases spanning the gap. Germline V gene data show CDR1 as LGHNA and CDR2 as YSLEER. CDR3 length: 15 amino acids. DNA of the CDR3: TGCGCCAGCAGCCAAGCGTGGCAGGGGATTCAGCCCCAGCATTTT. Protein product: CASSQAWQGIQPQHF.

Here the CDR3 reads CASSLGRLALNEQFF. The CDR3 DNA reads TGTGCCAGCAGCTTGGGGAGACTAGCTCTTAATGAGCAGTTCTTC. The chain couples TRBV7-2 to TRBJ2-1; 7 nucleotides agree with TRBD2. V trimming: 3 bases; J trimming: 7 bases; junction bases outside the gene matches: 9. Germline loops: CDR1 SGHTA, CDR2 FQGNSA. CDR3 size: 15 residues. The full variable domain, in which reference TRBV7-2 and TRBJ2-1 provide the parts outside the CDR3, is GAGVSQSPSNKVTEKGKDVELRCDPISGHTALYWYRQSLGQGLEFLIYFQGNSAPDKSGLPSDRFSAERTGGSVSTLTIQRTQQEDSAVYLCASSLGRLALNEQFFGPGTRLTVL.

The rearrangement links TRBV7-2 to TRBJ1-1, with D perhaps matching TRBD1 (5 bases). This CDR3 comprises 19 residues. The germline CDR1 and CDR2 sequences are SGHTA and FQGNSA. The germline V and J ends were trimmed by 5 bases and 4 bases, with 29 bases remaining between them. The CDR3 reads CASSEAYRVSKGMGTEAFF. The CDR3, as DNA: TGTGCCAGCAGCGAGGCGTACCGAGTTAGCAAGGGGATGGGCACTGAAGCTTTCTTT.

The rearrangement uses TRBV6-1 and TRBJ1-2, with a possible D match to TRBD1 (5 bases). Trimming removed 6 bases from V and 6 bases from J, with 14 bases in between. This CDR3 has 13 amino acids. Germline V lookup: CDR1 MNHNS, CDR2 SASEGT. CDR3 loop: CASRKGAGHGYTF. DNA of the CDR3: TGTGCCAGCAGGAAAGGGGCAGGGCATGGCTACACCTTC.

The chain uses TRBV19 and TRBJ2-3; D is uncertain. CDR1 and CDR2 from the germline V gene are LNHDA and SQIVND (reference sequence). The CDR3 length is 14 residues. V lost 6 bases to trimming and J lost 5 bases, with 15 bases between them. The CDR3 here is CASSLLTQRDTQYF. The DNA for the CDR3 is TGTGCCAGTAGCCTCCTAACCCAAAGAGATACGCAGTATTTT. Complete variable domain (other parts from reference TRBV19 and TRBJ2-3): DGGITQSPKYLFRKEGQNVTLSCEQNLNHDAMYWYRQDPGQGLRLIYYSQIVNDFQKGDIAEGYSVSREKKESFPLTVTSAQKNPTAFYLCASSLLTQRDTQYFGPGTRLTVL.

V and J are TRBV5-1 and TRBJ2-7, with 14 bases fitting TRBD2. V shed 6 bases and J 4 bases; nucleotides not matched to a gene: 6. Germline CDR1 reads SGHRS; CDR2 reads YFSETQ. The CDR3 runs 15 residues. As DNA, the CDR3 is TGCGCCAGCACCAAGGGACTAGCGGGAGAGTACGAGCAGTACTTC. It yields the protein CASTKGLAGEYEQYF. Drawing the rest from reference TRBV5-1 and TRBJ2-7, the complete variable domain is KAGVTQTPRYLIKTRGQQVTLSCSPISGHRSVSWYQQTPGQGLQFLFEYFSETQRNKGNFPGRFSGRQFSNSRSEMNVSTLELGDSALYLCASTKGLAGEYEQYFGPGTRLTVT.

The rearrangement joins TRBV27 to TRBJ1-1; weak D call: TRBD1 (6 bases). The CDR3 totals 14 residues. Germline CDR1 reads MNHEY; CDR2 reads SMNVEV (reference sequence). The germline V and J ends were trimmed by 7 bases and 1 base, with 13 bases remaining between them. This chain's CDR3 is CASNPTGGNTEAFF. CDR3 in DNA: TGTGCCAGCAACCCGACAGGAGGGAACACTGAAGCTTTCTTT.

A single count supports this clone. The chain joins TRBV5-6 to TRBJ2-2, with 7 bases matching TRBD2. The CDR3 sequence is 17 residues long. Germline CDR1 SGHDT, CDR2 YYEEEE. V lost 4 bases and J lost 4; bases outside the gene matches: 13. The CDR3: CASSLAGTTDITGELFF. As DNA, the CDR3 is TGTGCCAGCAGCCTGGCCGGGACTACCGATATCACCGGGGAGCTGTTTTTT. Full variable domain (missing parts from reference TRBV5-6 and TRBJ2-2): DAGVTQSPTHLIKTRGQQVTLRCSPKSGHDTVSWYQQALGQGPQFIFQYYEEEERQRGNFPDRFSGHQFPNYSSELNVNALLLGDSALYLCASSLAGTTDITGELFFGEGSRLTVL.

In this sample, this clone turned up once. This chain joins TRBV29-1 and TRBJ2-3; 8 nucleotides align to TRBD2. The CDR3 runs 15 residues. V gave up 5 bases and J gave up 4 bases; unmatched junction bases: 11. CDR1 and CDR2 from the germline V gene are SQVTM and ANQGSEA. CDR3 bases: TGCAGCGTTAGGAGGGAGCGGGAGCCCCCAGATACGCAGTATTTT. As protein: CSVRREREPPDTQYF.

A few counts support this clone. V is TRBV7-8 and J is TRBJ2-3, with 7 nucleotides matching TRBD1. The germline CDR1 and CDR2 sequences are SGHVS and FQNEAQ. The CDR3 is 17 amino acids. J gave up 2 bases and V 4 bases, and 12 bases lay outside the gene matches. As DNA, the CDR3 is TGTGCCAGCAGCTCCAAAGGGGGACAGCCTTTCACAGATACGCAGTATTTT. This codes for CASSSKGGQPFTDTQYF.

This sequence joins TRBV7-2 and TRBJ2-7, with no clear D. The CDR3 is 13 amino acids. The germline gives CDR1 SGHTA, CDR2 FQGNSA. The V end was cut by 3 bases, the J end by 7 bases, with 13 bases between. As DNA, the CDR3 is TGTGCCAGCAGCTTTTTTCTGTCACGGGAGCAGTACTTC. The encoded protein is CASSFFLSREQYF. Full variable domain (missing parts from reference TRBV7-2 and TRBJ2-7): GAGVSQSPSNKVTEKGKDVELRCDPISGHTALYWYRQSLGQGLEFLIYFQGNSAPDKSGLPSDRFSAERTGGSVSTLTIQRTQQEDSAVYLCASSFFLSREQYFGPGTRLTVT.

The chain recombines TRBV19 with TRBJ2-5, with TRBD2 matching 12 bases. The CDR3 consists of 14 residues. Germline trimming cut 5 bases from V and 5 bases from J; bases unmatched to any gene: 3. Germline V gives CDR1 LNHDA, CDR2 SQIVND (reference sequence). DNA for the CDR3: TGTGCCAGTAGTCGGACTAGCGGGATGGAGACCCAGTACTTC. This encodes CASSRTSGMETQYF.

DNA for the CDR3: TGTGCCACCCTGGGACTAGCGGGAGGGGGGGAGACCCAGTACTTC. Its translation: CATLGLAGGGETQYF. The V and J genes are TRBV6-5 and TRBJ2-5; 16 nucleotides line up with TRBD2. This CDR3 has 15 residues. With V trimmed by 10 bases and J by 5 bases, 7 bases remained unmatched. Germline loops: CDR1 MNHEY, CDR2 SVGAGI.

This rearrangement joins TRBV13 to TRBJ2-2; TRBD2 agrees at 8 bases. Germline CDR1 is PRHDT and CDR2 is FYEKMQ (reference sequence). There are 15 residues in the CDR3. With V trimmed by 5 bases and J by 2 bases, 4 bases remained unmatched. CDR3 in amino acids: CASSVSGDNTGELFF. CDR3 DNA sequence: TGTGCCAGCAGCGTTAGCGGGGACAACACCGGGGAGCTGTTTTTT. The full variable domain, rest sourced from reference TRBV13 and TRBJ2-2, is AAGVIQSPRHLIKEKRETATLKCYPIPRHDTVYWYQQGPGQDPQFLISFYEKMQSDKGSIPDRFSAQQFSDYHSELNMSSLELGDSALYFCASSVSGDNTGELFFGEGSRLTVL.

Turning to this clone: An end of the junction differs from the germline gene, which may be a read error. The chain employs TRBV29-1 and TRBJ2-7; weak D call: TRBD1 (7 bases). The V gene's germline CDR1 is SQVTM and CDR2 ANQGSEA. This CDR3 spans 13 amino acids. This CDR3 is CSVEGGDSYEQYF. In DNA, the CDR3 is TGCAGCGTCGAAGGAGGGGACAGCTACGAGCAGTACTTC.

The chain's CDR3 is CASSLITSGRGSTDTQYF. The CDR3 DNA sequence: TGTGCCAGCAGCTTGATTACTAGCGGGAGAGGGAGCACAGATACGCAGTATTTT. The V and J genes are TRBV5-4 and TRBJ2-3; the match to TRBD2 covers 11 bases. With V trimmed by 1 base and J by 0 bases, 7 bases remained unmatched. The CDR3 totals 18 residues. Per germline, CDR1 SGHNT and CDR2 YYREEE (reference sequence).

CDR3 in DNA: TGTGCCAGCAGTGAAAAGGGGACAGGGCCCTACGAGCAGTACTTC. Protein product: CASSEKGTGPYEQYF. The chain links TRBV6-1 to TRBJ2-7; 9 positions agree with TRBD1. Germline trimming cut 2 bases from V and 2 bases from J; bases unmatched to any gene: 4. Germline V gives CDR1 MNHNS, CDR2 SASEGT. The CDR3 runs 15 residues.

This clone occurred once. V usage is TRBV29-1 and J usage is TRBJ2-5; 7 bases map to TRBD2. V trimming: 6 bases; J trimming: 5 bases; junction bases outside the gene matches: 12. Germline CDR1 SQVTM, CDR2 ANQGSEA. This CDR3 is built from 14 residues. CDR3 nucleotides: TGCAGCGTCGAACCAGCGGGAAGTTCGGAGACCCAGTACTTC. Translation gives CSVEPAGSSETQYF.

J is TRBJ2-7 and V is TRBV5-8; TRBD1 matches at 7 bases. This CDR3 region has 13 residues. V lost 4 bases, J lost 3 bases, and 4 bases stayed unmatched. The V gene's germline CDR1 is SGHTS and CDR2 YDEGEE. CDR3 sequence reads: CASSLDRVYEQYF. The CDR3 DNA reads TGTGCCAGCAGCCTCGACAGGGTCTACGAGCAGTACTTC.